Below are 8 T cell receptor beta chains sequenced from a single sample in a study of OX40 agonist ivuxolimab in advanced cancers. Assay used: immunoSEQ multiplex PCR; TCRdb lists only in-frame clones, some missing. The table records some 41,000 clones, roughly 84% of them present only once. Sequences were derived from CD4+ or CD8+ T cells sorted from blood, sampled in a trial of the OX40 agonist ivuxolimab. These receptors originate from an adult with an advanced solid tumor such as melanoma, head and neck, liver or kidney cancer.

J is TRBJ2-1 and V is TRBV2, with TRBD2 matching over 10 bases. V dropped 3 bases and J dropped 9; count of bases not matched to a gene: 8. The CDR3 is made up of 15 amino acids. CDR1 SNHLY and CDR2 FYNNEI come from the germline V gene. CDR3 in DNA: TGTGCCAGCAGTGAGTGGACTAGCGGTAGGGGTGAGCAGTTCTTC. Its translation: CASSEWTSGRGEQFF.

The V call is TRBV19, the J call TRBJ2-1; D is unclear. Germline-derived CDR1 and CDR2 are LNHDA and SQIVND (reference sequence). This CDR3 has 14 residues. The V end was cut by 8 bases, the J end by 5 bases, with 16 bases between. The CDR3 DNA sequence: TGTGCCAGTTCCCGCCCGGCACCTAACAATGAGCAGTTCTTC. Residues: CASSRPAPNNEQFF. Combining the CDR3 with reference TRBV19 and TRBJ2-1 gives the whole variable domain DGGITQSPKYLFRKEGQNVTLSCEQNLNHDAMYWYRQDPGQGLRLIYYSQIVNDFQKGDIAEGYSVSREKKESFPLTVTSAQKNPTAFYLCASSRPAPNNEQFFGPGTRLTVL.

The chain employs TRBV6-1 and TRBJ2-7; 7 bases are shared with TRBD2. The CDR3 runs to 15 residues. Germline V gene lookup returns CDR1 MNHNS and CDR2 SASEGT. V gave up 6 bases and J gave up 6 bases; unmatched junction bases: 14. The CDR3 bases are TGTGCCAGCAGCCGGCGGGAAGCGGGAAACATCGAGCAGTACTTC. It yields the protein CASSRREAGNIEQYF.

This clone was detected once. The chain has TRBV30 and TRBJ2-7; 7 bases align to TRBD2. Trimming removed 3 bases from V and 5 bases from J; junction bases left unmatched: 4. This CDR3 region has 12 residues. In germline, CDR1 is GTSNPN, CDR2 SVGIG (reference sequence). Here the CDR3 reads CAWRRGRDEQYF. The CDR3 coding sequence is TGTGCCTGGAGGCGGGGGAGGGACGAGCAGTACTTC.

The rearrangement uses TRBV4-1 and TRBJ2-1; a weak D match, TRBD2 (5 bases). CDR1 MGHRA and CDR2 YSYEKL come from the germline V gene. CDR3 length: 14 residues. The V end lost 0 bases, the J end lost 5 bases, and 8 bases lay between the germline ends. The chain's CDR3 is CASSQDPTNNEQFF. In DNA form, the CDR3 reads TGCGCCAGCAGCCAAGATCCGACTAACAATGAGCAGTTCTTC.

About this clone: This CDR3 is also generated by other DNA sequences in the sample. This chain connects TRBV6-1 to TRBJ2-7, with D perhaps matching TRBD1 or TRBD2 (5 bases each). The CDR3 is 12 amino acids. V was pared by 4 bases and J by 5 bases, with 9 bases between. CDR1 and CDR2 from the germline V gene are MNHNS and SASEGT. CDR3 sequence reads: CASSVPGHEQYF. The DNA for the CDR3 is TGTGCCAGCAGTGTGCCGGGACACGAGCAGTACTTC.

As for this clone: One end of the junction varies from germline; a read error may be responsible. This chain joins TRBV5-1 and TRBJ2-1; no clear D. The CDR3 is made up of 13 amino acids. CDR1 is SGHRS and CDR2 is YFSETQ in the germline V gene. The CDR3 here is CASSSASYSEQFF. CDR3 bases: TGCGCCAGCAGCTCGGCATCGTACAGTGAGCAGTTCTTC.

This clone was counted a single time. This chain connects TRBV5-1 to TRBJ2-7; 12 bases agree with TRBD2. This CDR3 is built from 14 residues. The germline V gene has CDR1 SGHRS and CDR2 YFSETQ. After removal of 4 bases from V and 4 bases from J, the junction contained 3 bases not matched to a gene. The CDR3 region is CASSVTSGSYEQYF. The CDR3 region has the DNA TGCGCCAGCAGCGTGACTAGCGGGAGTTACGAGCAGTACTTC.